This T cell receptor beta chain appears in the sequencing data of a study of shared clonotypes between healthy human individuals. Study observations and caveats: An expected dependence of interdonor clonotype sharing on sequencing depth was noted.

Notes on this clone: Antigen unknown.

The method was immunoSEQ multiplex PCR; TCRdb's version includes in-frame clones alone and lacks a portion of them. The sample records 950,000 to 1,100,000 clones, 70% to 80% being singletons. The trim removed 1 base at V and 2 bases at J, leaving 22 bases unmatched. Germline CDR1 is GTSNPN and CDR2 is SVGIG (reference sequence). The CDR3 sequence is 21 residues long. The specimen sequenced was memory CD4+ T cells from PBMCs. Specified subset: CD45RA-negative fraction. The TCR originated in a man between 18 and 29 years old in good health. Some clones in this sample may be carry-over from other donors' samples. The chain joins TRBV30 to TRBJ2-1; TRBD1 matches at 8 bases. DNA of the CDR3: TGTGCCTGGAGTGAACGCCCAGGGGGCGCGCTGTCCGGAGGGGCCTACAATGAGCAGTTCTTC. This codes for CAWSERPGGALSGGAYNEQFF.